A single sample is the source of the 32 T cell receptor beta chains below, sequenced in a study of neoadjuvant anti-PD-1 for oral cavity cancer. TCRdb keeps only in-frame clones here, not all; method: immunoSEQ multiplex PCR. The sample lists roughly 9,600 clones, about three fifths occurring once. Time point specified: after neoadjuvant nivolumab, at surgical resection. The sample was PBMCs, taken after nivolumab (anti-PD-1) treatment. The receptors were gathered from a person between 40 and 79 years old with oral cavity squamous cell carcinoma.

This chain connects TRBV6-1 to TRBJ1-3; D is ambiguous. Trimming left V 6 bases short and J 0 bases short, with 6 bases between. CDR3 size: 13 residues. Germline CDR1 and CDR2: MNHNS and SASEGT. The CDR3 protein is CASRRHSGNTIYF. The CDR3, as DNA: TGTGCCAGCAGACGGCACTCTGGAAACACCATATATTTT.

V is TRBV5-6 and J is TRBJ1-2; D ambiguous. Germline V gene lookup returns CDR1 SGHDT and CDR2 YYEEEE. The CDR3 consists of 12 residues. The germline V and J ends were trimmed by 1 base and 8 bases, with 9 bases remaining between them. In DNA, the CDR3 is TGTGCCAGCAGCTTGCCGGCCTCCGGCTACACCTTC. It yields the protein CASSLPASGYTF.

The rearrangement joins TRBV10-2 to TRBJ1-1; TRBD1 is a possible D gene (6 bases). This CDR3 has 13 residues. In germline, CDR1 is WSHSY, CDR2 SAAADI. V dropped 8 bases and J dropped 4 bases, with 14 bases sitting between them. CDR3 protein: CASLGGRGTEAFF. The CDR3 DNA is TGCGCCAGCCTGGGGGGCAGGGGCACTGAAGCTTTCTTT.

The V call is TRBV27, the J call TRBJ1-2; maybe TRBD1 (5 bases). The CDR3 is 15 residues long. The V and J ends lost 2 bases and 0 bases respectively, with 10 bases between them. Germline V lookup: CDR1 MNHEY, CDR2 SMNVEV (reference sequence). The CDR3 region has the DNA TGTGCCAGCAGTTTAGGGGGTACGACTAACTATGGCTACACCTTC. As protein: CASSLGGTTNYGYTF.

The V call is TRBV6-5, the J call TRBJ2-5, with TRBD1 matching 8 bases. CDR3 length: 15 amino acids. Germline CDR1 reads MNHEY; CDR2 reads SVGAGI. The J segment lost 4 bases and the V segment lost 4 bases, leaving 8 bases of the junction unmatched. CDR3 protein: CASSSDRGRRETQYF. DNA of the CDR3: TGTGCCAGCAGTTCAGACAGGGGACGTCGAGAGACCCAGTACTTC.

The chain combines TRBV30 with TRBJ2-2, with D hard to call. The V gene's germline CDR1 is GTSNPN and CDR2 SVGIG (reference sequence). Trimming stripped 0 bases from V and 4 bases from J, with 6 bases between. The CDR3 has 13 amino acids. The DNA for the CDR3 is TGTGCCTGGAGTGTAGGATTCACCGGGGAGCTGTTTTTT. This encodes CAWSVGFTGELFF.

V usage is TRBV5-5 and J usage is TRBJ1-2; D gene uncertain. CDR1 SGHKS and CDR2 YYEKEE come from the germline V gene (reference sequence). V was cut by 1 base and J by 4 bases, with 11 bases left in between. This CDR3 contains 14 residues. The CDR3 bases are TGTGCCAGCAGCTTGCCGACACACCTCTATGGCTACACCTTC. The encoded protein is CASSLPTHLYGYTF.

This clone was seen a single time. This chain joins TRBV7-2 and TRBJ1-5; no reliable D call. Per germline, CDR1 SGHTA and CDR2 FQGNSA. The CDR3 is made up of 17 amino acids. The V end was cut by 3 bases, the J end by 2 bases, with 17 bases between. The CDR3 spells CASSLRPAQVGNQPQHF. CDR3 bases: TGTGCCAGCAGCTTGAGGCCGGCGCAGGTCGGCAATCAGCCCCAGCATTTT.

This chain joins TRBV29-1 and TRBJ2-7, with D hard to call. The V gene's germline CDR1 is SQVTM and CDR2 ANQGSEA. The ends were cut back, 7 bases at V and 2 bases at J, with 9 bases in the middle. The CDR3 consists of 11 residues. The CDR3 loop is CSAQGTYEQYF. The CDR3, as DNA: TGCAGCGCCCAAGGAACCTACGAGCAGTACTTC.

CDR3 loop: CASSLGGTGTQHF. The CDR3 nucleotides read TGTGCCAGCAGCTTGGGGGGGACCGGGACCCAGCATTTT. The V call is TRBV5-4, the J call TRBJ1-5; TRBD1 is a possible D gene (5 bases). Germline V gene data show CDR1 as SGHNT and CDR2 as YYREEE (reference sequence). V was cut by 0 bases and J by 11 bases, with 12 bases left in between. The CDR3 spans 13 residues.

The CDR3 bases are TGTGCCAGTAGTATGGGGGGGAACTACAATGAGCAGTTCTTC. Encoded protein: CASSMGGNYNEQFF. The chain couples TRBV19 to TRBJ2-1; 7 bases match TRBD2. The V gene end was trimmed by 3 bases and the J gene end by 3 bases; junction bases not matched to a gene: 2. This CDR3 is built from 14 residues. The germline gives CDR1 LNHDA, CDR2 SQIVND (reference sequence). Together with reference TRBV19 and TRBJ2-1, the CDR3 gives the full variable domain: DGGITQSPKYLFRKEGQNVTLSCEQNLNHDAMYWYRQDPGQGLRLIYYSQIVNDFQKGDIAEGYSVSREKKESFPLTVTSAQKNPTAFYLCASSMGGNYNEQFFGPGTRLTVL.

This sequence joins TRBV2 and TRBJ2-7, with a tentative D call TRBD1 (7 bases). CDR1 and CDR2 from the germline V gene are SNHLY and FYNNEI. This CDR3 is 14 amino acids long. Deletions cut 6 bases from V and 2 bases from J, with 14 bases between. CDR3 DNA: TGTGCCAGCAGAACGACAGGGACTGCCTACGAGCAGTACTTC. It yields the protein CASRTTGTAYEQYF.

A few counts support this clone. V and J are TRBV7-9 and TRBJ1-1; a possible D gene is TRBD1 (5 bases). The CDR3 length is 15 residues. The germline CDR1 and CDR2 sequences are SEHNR and FQNEAQ (reference sequence). Trimming stripped 3 bases from V and 5 bases from J, with 16 bases between. The CDR3 region is CASSFPLGGATEAFF. CDR3 nucleotides: TGTGCCAGCAGCTTTCCTCTCGGTGGGGCAACTGAAGCTTTCTTT.

This clone showed up just a few times. The chain combines TRBV29-1 with TRBJ2-4; D is uncertain. The CDR3 is made up of 12 amino acids. Germline lookup yields CDR1 SQVTM and CDR2 ANQGSEA. Trimming took 3 bases from V and 8 from J, leaving 11 bases between them. In nucleotides, the CDR3 is TGCAGCGTTGAGGTCAGTAAGGACATTCAGTACTTC. Its translation is CSVEVSKDIQYF.

The genes are TRBV14 and TRBJ2-3; TRBD1 matches 9 bases. The germline CDR1 and CDR2 sequences are SGHDN and FVKESK. Germline trimming cut 2 bases from V and 1 base from J; bases unmatched to any gene: 1. The CDR3 covers 15 residues. DNA for the CDR3: TGTGCCAGCAGCCAACGGACAGGGGGCACAGATACGCAGTATTTT. This encodes CASSQRTGGTDTQYF.

This sequence joins TRBV29-1 and TRBJ2-1; possibly TRBD1 for D (6 bases). The V end was cut by 0 bases, the J end by 5 bases, with 14 bases between. CDR3 length: 15 amino acids. Germline values: CDR1 SQVTM, CDR2 ANQGSEA. The CDR3 region is CSVEDPDRRDNEQFF. The CDR3 nucleotides read TGCAGCGTTGAAGATCCCGACAGGCGAGACAATGAGCAGTTCTTC.

The CDR3 loop reads CASSLGGWTDTQYF. In DNA, the CDR3 is TGTGCCAGCAGCTTGGGGGGCTGGACAGATACGCAGTATTTT. The chain couples TRBV5-4 to TRBJ2-3; TRBD1 is a possible D gene (5 bases). V was trimmed by 0 bases and J by 3 bases, leaving 8 bases between them. There are 14 residues in the CDR3. Germline CDR1 and CDR2: SGHNT and YYREEE (reference sequence).

The V gene is TRBV6-1, the J gene TRBJ1-5; 7 bases are shared with TRBD1. The CDR3 sequence is 15 residues long. Germline V gives CDR1 MNHNS, CDR2 SASEGT. V shed 7 bases, J shed 4 bases, and the junction held 10 bases outside the gene matches. The CDR3 protein is CASKIRGAGNQPQHF. The CDR3 bases are TGTGCCAGCAAAATCAGGGGGGCGGGGAATCAGCCCCAGCATTTT.

The chain links TRBV11-2 to TRBJ2-4, with D perhaps assigned TRBD1 or TRBD2 (5 bases each). Germline values: CDR1 SGHAT, CDR2 FQNNGV. V was clipped by 3 bases and J by 0 bases, with 12 bases between them. The CDR3 contains 16 residues. CDR3 protein: CASSFGGFVAKNIQYF. CDR3 bases: TGTGCCAGCAGCTTTGGGGGATTTGTAGCCAAAAACATTCAGTACTTC.

The V and J genes are TRBV28 and TRBJ2-7; unclear D gene. This CDR3 comprises 11 residues. CDR1 and CDR2 from the germline V gene are MDHEN and SYDVKM. V lost 6 bases to trimming and J lost 6 bases, with 9 bases between them. The CDR3 sequence: CASSSSFEQYF. As DNA, the CDR3 is TGTGCCAGCAGCTCGAGTTTCGAGCAGTACTTC.

The chain carries TRBV5-8 and TRBJ2-2; D remains unclear. CDR3 length: 15 residues. The germline V and J ends were trimmed by 0 bases and 2 bases, with 8 bases remaining between them. Germline V CDR1 and CDR2: SGHTS, YDEGEE. The CDR3 region has the DNA TGTGCCAGCAGCTTGGGCTACTTAAACACCGGGGAGCTGTTTTTT. It codes for CASSLGYLNTGELFF.

The chain recombines TRBV19 with TRBJ1-1; 9 nucleotides match TRBD1. The germline V gene encodes CDR1 LNHDA and CDR2 SQIVND (reference sequence). The CDR3 contains 15 residues. V trimming: 4 bases; J trimming: 4 bases; junction bases outside the gene matches: 7. The CDR3 loop reads CASSSTGGASTEAFF. The CDR3 DNA follows: TGTGCCAGTAGTAGCACAGGGGGCGCGTCCACTGAAGCTTTCTTT.

This chain links TRBV9 with TRBJ2-5; TRBD2 aligns across 7 bases. CDR1 and CDR2 from the germline V gene are SGDLS and YYNGEE. This CDR3 is 16 amino acids long. V dropped 3 bases and J dropped 4; count of bases not matched to a gene: 12. CDR3: CASSALLADGRETQYF. Here the CDR3 DNA reads TGTGCCAGCAGCGCTCTCCTAGCGGACGGGAGAGAGACCCAGTACTTC.

The V and J genes are TRBV7-8 and TRBJ2-2; the match to TRBD2 covers 9 bases. The CDR3 has 18 amino acids. J lost 2 bases, V lost 5 bases, and 12 bases had no gene match. CDR1 and CDR2 (germline): SGHVS, FQNEAQ. CDR3 coding DNA: TGTGCCAGCAGCCCTTCGGGTAGCGGGGGAGTTAACACCGGGGAGCTGTTTTTT. Its translation is CASSPSGSGGVNTGELFF.

The chain has TRBV14 and TRBJ2-1; TRBD2 matches 12 bases. The CDR3 is 21 amino acids. With V trimmed by 3 bases and J by 0 bases, 15 bases remained unmatched. Germline CDR1 SGHDN, CDR2 FVKESK. The CDR3 DNA reads TGTGCCAGCAGCCACCCCGGACTAGCGGGACTGGGGGGAAGCTCCTACAATGAGCAGTTCTTC. This sequence encodes CASSHPGLAGLGGSSYNEQFF.

The J gene is TRBJ2-1, the V gene TRBV7-9, with TRBD2 matching 11 bases. The junction had 3 bases not matched to a gene; V was cut back by 4 bases and J by 4 bases. In germline, CDR1 is SEHNR, CDR2 FQNEAQ (reference sequence). The CDR3 length is 15 residues. The CDR3 loop reads CASSWGLAEYNEQFF. CDR3 DNA sequence: TGTGCCAGCAGCTGGGGACTAGCGGAGTACAATGAGCAGTTCTTC.

The rearrangement uses TRBV11-2 and TRBJ2-5; TRBD2 is a possible D gene (6 bases). The V and J ends lost 1 base and 0 bases respectively, with 9 bases between them. The CDR3 sequence is 15 residues long. Per germline, CDR1 SGHAT and CDR2 FQNNGV. Written as DNA, the CDR3 is TGTGCCAGCAGCTTAGTTCGGGGGAACCAAGAGACCCAGTACTTC. It is translated as CASSLVRGNQETQYF.

This clone was counted between two and nine times. This chain links TRBV7-3 with TRBJ2-2; 7 nucleotides align to TRBD1. The V and J ends lost 3 bases and 5 bases, in that order; junction bases with no gene match: 3. CDR1 and CDR2 (germline): SGHTA, FQGTGA. The CDR3 runs 14 residues. The CDR3 DNA reads TGTGCCAGCAGCTTGACAGGGTTGACCGGGGAGCTGTTTTTT. Its protein product is CASSLTGLTGELFF.

The chain carries TRBV9 and TRBJ1-3, with 9 positions matching TRBD1. This CDR3 contains 15 residues. V was pared by 2 bases and J by 0 bases, with 0 bases of the junction left unmatched. Germline CDR1 SGDLS, CDR2 YYNGEE. The CDR3 region is CASSVGQGSGNTIYF. CDR3 DNA: TGTGCCAGCAGCGTGGGACAGGGCTCTGGAAACACCATATATTTT.

This clone came up once. The chain is built from TRBV10-2 and TRBJ1-1; unclear D gene. The germline V and J ends were trimmed by 3 bases and 2 bases, with 1 base remaining between them. The CDR3 sequence is 11 residues long. Germline loops: CDR1 WSHSY, CDR2 SAAADI. The CDR3 DNA sequence: TGCGCCAGCAGTGAAAACACTGAAGCTTTCTTT. Translation gives CASSENTEAFF.

V and J are TRBV9 and TRBJ1-1; unclear D gene. Germline values: CDR1 SGDLS, CDR2 YYNGEE. The CDR3 extends over 14 amino acids. Between the trimmed V and J ends, which lost 0 bases and 3 bases, there was a span of 9 bases. CDR3 loop: CASSVEPHYTEAFF. CDR3 in DNA: TGTGCCAGCAGCGTAGAGCCCCACTACACTGAAGCTTTCTTT.

The genes are TRBV23-1 and TRBJ2-7; tentative D call: TRBD2 (5 bases). TRBV23-1 is an ORF; its function is uncertain. Trimming removed 1 base at V and 2 bases at J, with 15 bases between. This CDR3 has 16 residues. The CDR3 bases are TGCGCCAGCAGTCAATTCACTAGGCTCGCCGCCTACGAGCAGTACTTC. Protein product: CASSQFTRLAAYEQYF.